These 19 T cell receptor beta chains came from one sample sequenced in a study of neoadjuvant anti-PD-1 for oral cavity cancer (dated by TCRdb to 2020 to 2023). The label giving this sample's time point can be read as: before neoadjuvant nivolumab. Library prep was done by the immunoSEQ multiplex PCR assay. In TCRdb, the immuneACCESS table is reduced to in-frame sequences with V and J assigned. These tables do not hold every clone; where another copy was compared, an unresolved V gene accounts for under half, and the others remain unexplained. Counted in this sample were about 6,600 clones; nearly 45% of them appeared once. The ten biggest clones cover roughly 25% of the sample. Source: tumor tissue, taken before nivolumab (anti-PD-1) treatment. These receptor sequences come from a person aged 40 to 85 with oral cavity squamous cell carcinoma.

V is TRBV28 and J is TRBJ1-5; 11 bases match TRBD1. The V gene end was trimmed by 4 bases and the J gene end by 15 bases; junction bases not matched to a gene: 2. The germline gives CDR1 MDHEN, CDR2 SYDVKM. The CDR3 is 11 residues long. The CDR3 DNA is TGTGCCAGCAGTTCCGGGACAGGGGGGCATTTT. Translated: CASSSGTGGHF.

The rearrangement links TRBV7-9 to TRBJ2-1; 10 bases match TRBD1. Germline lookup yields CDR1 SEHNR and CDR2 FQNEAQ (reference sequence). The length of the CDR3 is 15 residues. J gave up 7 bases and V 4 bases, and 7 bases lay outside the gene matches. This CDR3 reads CASSSLWTGGNEQFF. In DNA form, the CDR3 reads TGTGCCAGCAGCTCGCTCTGGACAGGGGGGAATGAGCAGTTCTTC.

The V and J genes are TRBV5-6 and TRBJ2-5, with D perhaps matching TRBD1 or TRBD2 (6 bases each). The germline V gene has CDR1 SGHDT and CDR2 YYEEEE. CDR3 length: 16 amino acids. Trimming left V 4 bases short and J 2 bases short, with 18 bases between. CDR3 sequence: CASSPTPGAWQETQYF. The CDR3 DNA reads TGTGCCAGCAGCCCAACGCCGGGGGCCTGGCAAGAGACCCAGTACTTC.

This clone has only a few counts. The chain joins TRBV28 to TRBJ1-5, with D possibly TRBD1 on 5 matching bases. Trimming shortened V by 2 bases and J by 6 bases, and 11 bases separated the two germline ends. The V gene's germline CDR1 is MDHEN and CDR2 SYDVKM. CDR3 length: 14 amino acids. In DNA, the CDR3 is TGTGCCAGCAGTTTACTCTCCAGGGCTCAGCCCCAGCATTTT. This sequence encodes CASSLLSRAQPQHF.

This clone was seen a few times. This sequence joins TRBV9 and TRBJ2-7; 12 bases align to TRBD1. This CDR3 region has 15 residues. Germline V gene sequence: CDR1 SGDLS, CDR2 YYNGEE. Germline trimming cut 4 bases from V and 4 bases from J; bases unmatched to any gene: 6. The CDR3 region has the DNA TGTGCCAGCAGCCCCGGGACAGGGGGCCGGTACGAGCAGTACTTC. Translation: CASSPGTGGRYEQYF.

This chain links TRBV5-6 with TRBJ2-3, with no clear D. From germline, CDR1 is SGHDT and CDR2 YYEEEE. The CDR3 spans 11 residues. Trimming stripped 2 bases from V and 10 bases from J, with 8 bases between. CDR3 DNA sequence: TGTGCCAGCAGCTTTGTCACCGCGCAGTATTTT. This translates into CASSFVTAQYF.

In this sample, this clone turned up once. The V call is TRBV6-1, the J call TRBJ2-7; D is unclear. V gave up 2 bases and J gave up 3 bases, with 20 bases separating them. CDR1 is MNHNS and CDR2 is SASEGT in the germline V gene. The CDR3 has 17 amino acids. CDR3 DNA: TGTGCCAGCAGTGAACCCTTCACGGGCCATTTAAACTACGAGCAGTACTTC. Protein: CASSEPFTGHLNYEQYF.

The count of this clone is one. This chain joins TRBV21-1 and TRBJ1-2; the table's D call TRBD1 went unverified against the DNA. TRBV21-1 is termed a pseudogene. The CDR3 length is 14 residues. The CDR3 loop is CASKSGVSNYGYTF. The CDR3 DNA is TGTGCCAGCAAATCAGGGGTTTCTAACTATGGCTACACCTTC.

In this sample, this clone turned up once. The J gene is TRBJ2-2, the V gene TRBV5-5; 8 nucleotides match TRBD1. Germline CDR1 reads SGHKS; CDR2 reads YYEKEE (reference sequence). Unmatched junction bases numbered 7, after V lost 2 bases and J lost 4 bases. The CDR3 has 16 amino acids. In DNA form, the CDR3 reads TGTGCCAGCAGCTTTAGAAAGACAGGGGCCACCGGGGAGCTGTTTTTT. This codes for CASSFRKTGATGELFF.

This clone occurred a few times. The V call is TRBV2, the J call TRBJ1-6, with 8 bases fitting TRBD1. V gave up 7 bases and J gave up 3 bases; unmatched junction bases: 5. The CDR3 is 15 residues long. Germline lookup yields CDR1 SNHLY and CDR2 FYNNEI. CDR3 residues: CASTVGQGYNSPLHF. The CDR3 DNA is TGTGCCAGCACGGTAGGACAGGGCTATAATTCACCCCTCCACTTT.

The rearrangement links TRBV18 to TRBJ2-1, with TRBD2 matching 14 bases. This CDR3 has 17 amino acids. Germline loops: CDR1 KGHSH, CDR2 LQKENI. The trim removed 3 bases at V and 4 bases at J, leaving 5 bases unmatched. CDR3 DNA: TGTGCCAGCTCACCGGGACTAGCGGGGGCCTTATACAATGAGCAGTTCTTC. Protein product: CASSPGLAGALYNEQFF.

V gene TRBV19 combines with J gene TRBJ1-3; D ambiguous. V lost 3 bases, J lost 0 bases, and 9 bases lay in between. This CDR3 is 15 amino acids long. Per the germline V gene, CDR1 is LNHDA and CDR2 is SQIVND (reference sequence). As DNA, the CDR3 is TGTGCCAGTAGTATGAAGCGGAACTCTGGAAACACCATATATTTT. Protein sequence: CASSMKRNSGNTIYF. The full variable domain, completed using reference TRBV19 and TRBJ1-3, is DGGITQSPKYLFRKEGQNVTLSCEQNLNHDAMYWYRQDPGQGLRLIYYSQIVNDFQKGDIAEGYSVSREKKESFPLTVTSAQKNPTAFYLCASSMKRNSGNTIYFGEGSWLTVV.

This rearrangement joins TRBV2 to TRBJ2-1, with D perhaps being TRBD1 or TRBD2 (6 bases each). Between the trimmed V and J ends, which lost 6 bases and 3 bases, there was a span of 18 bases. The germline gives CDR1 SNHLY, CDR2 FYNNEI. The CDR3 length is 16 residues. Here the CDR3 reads CASREGGGSRYNEQFF. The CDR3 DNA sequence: TGTGCCAGCAGGGAGGGGGGAGGAAGCCGCTACAATGAGCAGTTCTTC.

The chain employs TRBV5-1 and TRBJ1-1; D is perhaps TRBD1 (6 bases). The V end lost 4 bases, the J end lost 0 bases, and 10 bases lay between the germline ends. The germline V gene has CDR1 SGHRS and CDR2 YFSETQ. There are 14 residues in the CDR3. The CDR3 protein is CASSRRQVNTEAFF. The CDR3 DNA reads TGCGCCAGCAGCCGTAGACAGGTGAACACTGAAGCTTTCTTT.

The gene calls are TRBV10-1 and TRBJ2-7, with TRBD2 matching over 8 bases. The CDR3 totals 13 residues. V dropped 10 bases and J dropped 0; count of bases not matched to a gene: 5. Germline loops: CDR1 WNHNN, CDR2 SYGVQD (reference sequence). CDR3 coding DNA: TGCGCCACAGCGGGGGCGAACTCCTACGAGCAGTACTTC. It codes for CATAGANSYEQYF.

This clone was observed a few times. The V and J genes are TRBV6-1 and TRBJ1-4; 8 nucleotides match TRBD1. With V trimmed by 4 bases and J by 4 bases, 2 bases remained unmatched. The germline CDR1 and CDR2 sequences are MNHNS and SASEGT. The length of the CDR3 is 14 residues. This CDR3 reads CASSGGQVNEKLFF. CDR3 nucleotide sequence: TGTGCCAGCAGTGGGGGACAGGTTAATGAAAAACTGTTTTTT.

CDR3 amino acids: CASSVLAGGGTDTQYF. The DNA of the CDR3 is TGTGCCAGCAGCGTACTAGCGGGGGGGGGCACAGATACGCAGTATTTT. The chain joins TRBV9 to TRBJ2-3; 12 bases match TRBD2. This CDR3 is 16 amino acids long. Per the germline V gene, CDR1 is SGDLS and CDR2 is YYNGEE. V shed 1 base and J 1 base; nucleotides not matched to a gene: 1. Full variable domain (missing parts from reference TRBV9 and TRBJ2-3): DSGVTQTPKHLITATGQRVTLRCSPRSGDLSVYWYQQSLDQGLQFLIQYYNGEERAKGNILERFSAQQFPDLHSELNLSSLELGDSALYFCASSVLAGGGTDTQYFGPGTRLTVL.

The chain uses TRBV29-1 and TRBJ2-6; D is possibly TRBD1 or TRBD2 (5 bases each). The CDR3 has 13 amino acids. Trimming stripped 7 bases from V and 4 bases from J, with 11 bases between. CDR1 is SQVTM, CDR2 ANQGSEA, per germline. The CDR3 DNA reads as TGCAGCGCCGCAGGGACCGGGGCCAACGTCCTGACTTTC. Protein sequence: CSAAGTGANVLTF.

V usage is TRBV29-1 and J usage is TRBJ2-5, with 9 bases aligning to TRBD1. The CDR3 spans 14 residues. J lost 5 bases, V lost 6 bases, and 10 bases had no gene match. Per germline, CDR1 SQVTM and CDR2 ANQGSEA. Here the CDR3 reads CSVVPGQGQETQYF. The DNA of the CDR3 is TGCAGCGTCGTTCCGGGACAGGGTCAGGAGACCCAGTACTTC.